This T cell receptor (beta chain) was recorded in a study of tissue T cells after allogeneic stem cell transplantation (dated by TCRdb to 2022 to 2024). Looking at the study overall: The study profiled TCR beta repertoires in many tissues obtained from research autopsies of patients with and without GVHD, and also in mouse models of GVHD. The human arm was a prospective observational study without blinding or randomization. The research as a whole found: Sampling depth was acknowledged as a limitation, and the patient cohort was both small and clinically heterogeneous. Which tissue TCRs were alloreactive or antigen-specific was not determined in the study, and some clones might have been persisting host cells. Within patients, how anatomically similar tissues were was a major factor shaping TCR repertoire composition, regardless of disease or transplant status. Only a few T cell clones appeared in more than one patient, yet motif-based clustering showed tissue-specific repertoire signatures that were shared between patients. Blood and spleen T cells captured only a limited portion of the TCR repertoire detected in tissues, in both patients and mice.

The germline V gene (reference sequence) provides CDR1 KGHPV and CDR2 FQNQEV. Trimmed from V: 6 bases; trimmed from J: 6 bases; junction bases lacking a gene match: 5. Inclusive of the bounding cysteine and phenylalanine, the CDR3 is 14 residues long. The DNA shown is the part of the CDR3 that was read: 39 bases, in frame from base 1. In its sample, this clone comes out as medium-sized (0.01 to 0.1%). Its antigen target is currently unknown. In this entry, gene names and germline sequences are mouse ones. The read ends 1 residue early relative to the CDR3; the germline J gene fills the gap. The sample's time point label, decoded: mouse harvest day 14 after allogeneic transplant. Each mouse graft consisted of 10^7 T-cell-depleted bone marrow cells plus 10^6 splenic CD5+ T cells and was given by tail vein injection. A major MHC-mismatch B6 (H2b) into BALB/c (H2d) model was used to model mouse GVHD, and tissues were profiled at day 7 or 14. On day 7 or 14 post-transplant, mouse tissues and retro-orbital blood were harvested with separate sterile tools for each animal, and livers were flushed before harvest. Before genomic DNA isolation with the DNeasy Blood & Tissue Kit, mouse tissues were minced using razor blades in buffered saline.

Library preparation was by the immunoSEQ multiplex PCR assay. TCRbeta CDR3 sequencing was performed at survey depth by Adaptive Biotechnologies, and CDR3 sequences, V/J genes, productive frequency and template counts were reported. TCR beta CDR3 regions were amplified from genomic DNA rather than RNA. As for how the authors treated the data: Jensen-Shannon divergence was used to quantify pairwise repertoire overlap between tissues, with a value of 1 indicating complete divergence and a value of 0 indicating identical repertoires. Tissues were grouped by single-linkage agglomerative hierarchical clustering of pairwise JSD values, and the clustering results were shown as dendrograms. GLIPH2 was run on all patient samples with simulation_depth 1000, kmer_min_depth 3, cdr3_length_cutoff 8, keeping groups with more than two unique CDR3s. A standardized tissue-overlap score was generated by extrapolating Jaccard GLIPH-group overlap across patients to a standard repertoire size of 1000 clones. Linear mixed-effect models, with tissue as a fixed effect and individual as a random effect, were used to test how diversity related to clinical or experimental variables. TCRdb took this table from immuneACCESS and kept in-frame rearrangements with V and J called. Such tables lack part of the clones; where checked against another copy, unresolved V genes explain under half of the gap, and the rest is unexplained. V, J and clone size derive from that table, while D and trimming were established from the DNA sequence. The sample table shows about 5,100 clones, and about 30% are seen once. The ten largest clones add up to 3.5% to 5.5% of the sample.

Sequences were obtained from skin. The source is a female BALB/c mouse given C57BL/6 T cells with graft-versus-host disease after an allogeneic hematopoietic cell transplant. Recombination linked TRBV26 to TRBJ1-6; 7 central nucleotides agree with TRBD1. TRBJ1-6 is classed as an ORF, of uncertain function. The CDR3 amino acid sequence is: CASRPRDSNSPLYF. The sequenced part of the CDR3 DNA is TGTGCCAGCAGGCCCCGGGACAGTAATTCGCCCCTCTAC.